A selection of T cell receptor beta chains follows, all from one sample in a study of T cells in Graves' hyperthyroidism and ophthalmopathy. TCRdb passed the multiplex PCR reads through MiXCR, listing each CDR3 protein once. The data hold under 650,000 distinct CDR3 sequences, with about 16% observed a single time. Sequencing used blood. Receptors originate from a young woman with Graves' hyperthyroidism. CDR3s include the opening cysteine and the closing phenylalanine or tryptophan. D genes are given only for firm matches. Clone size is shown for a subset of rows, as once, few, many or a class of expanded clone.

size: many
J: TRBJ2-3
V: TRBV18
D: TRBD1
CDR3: CASSQRQGPDTQYF
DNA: TGTGCCAGCTCACAGCGACAGGGGCCGGATACGCAGTATTTT

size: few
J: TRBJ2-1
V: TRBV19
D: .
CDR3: CASSIATAGEQFF
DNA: TGTGCCAGTAGTATAGCAACGGCAGGTGAGCAGTTCTTC

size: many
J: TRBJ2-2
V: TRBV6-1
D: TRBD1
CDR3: CASRDRVANTGELFF
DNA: TGTGCCAGCAGAGACAGGGTTGCAAACACCGGGGAGCTGTTTTTT

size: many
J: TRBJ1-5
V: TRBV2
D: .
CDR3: CASSQGSGQPQHF
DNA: TGTGCCAGCAGTCAGGGATCTGGCCAGCCCCAGCATTTT

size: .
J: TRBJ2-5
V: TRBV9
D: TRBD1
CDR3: CASSAFGQGVRPQYF
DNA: TGTGCCAGCAGCGCCTTTGGACAGGGAGTGAGGCCCCAGTACTTC

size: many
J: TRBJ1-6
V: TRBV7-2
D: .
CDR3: CASSRREGEYSPLHF
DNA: TGTGCCAGCAGCCGGCGGGAGGGAGAATATTCACCCCTCCACTTT

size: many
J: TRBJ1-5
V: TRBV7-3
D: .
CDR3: CASSLNANQPQHF
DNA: TGTGCCAGCAGCTTAAACGCGAATCAGCCCCAGCATTTT

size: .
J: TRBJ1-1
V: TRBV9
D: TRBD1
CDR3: CASSVGGGDRAFF
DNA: TGTGCCAGCAGCGTAGGAGGGGGCGATCGAGCTTTCTTT

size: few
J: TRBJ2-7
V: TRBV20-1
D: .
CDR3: CSAEPGSSTYEQYF
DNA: TGCAGTGCGGAGCCAGGGAGCAGTACCTACGAGCAGTACTTC

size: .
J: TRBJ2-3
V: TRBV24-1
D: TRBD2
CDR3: CATSDWGGSTDTQYF
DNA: TGTGCCACCAGTGATTGGGGGGGTTCAACAGATACGCAGTATTTT